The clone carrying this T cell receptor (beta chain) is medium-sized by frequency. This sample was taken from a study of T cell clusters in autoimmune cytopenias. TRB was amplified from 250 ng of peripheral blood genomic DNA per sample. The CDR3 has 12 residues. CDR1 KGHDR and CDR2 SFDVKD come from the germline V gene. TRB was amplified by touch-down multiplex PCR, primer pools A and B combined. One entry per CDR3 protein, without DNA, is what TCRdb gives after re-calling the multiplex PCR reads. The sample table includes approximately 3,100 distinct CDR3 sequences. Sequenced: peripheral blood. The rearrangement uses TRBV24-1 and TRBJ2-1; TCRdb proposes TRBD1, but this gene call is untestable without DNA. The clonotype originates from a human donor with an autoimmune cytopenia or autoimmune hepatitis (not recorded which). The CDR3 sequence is CATSDGDREGFF.